This is a list of T cell receptor beta chains from one sample in a study of cytomegalovirus exposure and HLA in healthy donors. Sequenced by immunoSEQ multiplex PCR; TCRdb stores in-frame clones only, minus some. The top ten clones hold 0.5% to 0.7% of a sample with over 200,000 clones, about 80% of them seen once. What was sequenced was PBMCs. The source is a woman aged 35 to 49 in good health and CMV-seronegative. Both conserved end residues are part of each CDR3. A D gene is named only where the DNA matches it firmly. For some rows the clone size is stated as once, few or many, or as a class when expanded; others skip it.

TGTGCCAGCAGCTTCGGGGGGTCGTATGAGCAGTTCTTC | CASSFGGSYEQFF | TRBD2 | TRBJ2-1 | TRBV11-3 | few
TGTGCCACCAGCAGAGTTCCCGACACCTCCGAGAGGAACACTGAAGCTTTCTTT | CATSRVPDTSERNTEAFF | . | TRBJ1-1 | TRBV15 | .
TGTGCCAGCAGTTTTGGACAGGGCTACGAGCAGTACTTC | CASSFGQGYEQYF | TRBD1 | TRBJ2-7 | TRBV27 | few
TGTGCCAGCAGCAGCGGGTCCCCCTACGAGCAGTACTTC | CASSSGSPYEQYF | . | TRBJ2-7 | TRBV7-2 | once
TGTGCCATCAGTGAGTCGTCCAGGGGTGGCACTGAAGCTTTCTTT | CAISESSRGGTEAFF | . | TRBJ1-1 | TRBV10-3 | once
TGCGCCAGCAGCCAAGATAGGCAGGGCGGATCCGAGCAGTACTTC | CASSQDRQGGSEQYF | . | TRBJ2-7 | TRBV4-3 | .
TGTGCCAGCAGTTTGCTCGGGGCTAGCGGGGGCAATGAGCAGTTCTTC | CASSLLGASGGNEQFF | TRBD2 | TRBJ2-1 | TRBV27 | once
TGTGCCAGCAACACCGGGACAGGGTTTGAAGCTTTCTTT | CASNTGTGFEAFF | TRBD1 | TRBJ1-1 | TRBV6-5 | few
TGTGCCTGGTCCTGGGCCGGAACTAATGAAAAACTGTTTTTT | CAWSWAGTNEKLFF | . | TRBJ1-4 | TRBV30 | few
TGTGCCAGCAGCCAAGACACCGCCTACGAGCAGTACTTC | CASSQDTAYEQYF | . | TRBJ2-7 | TRBV2 | .
TGTGCCAGTAGTGTTTCAGGGGGACTCTATCAGCCCCAGCATTTT | CASSVSGGLYQPQHF | TRBD1 | TRBJ1-5 | TRBV19 | .
TGTGCCAGCAGCTTAAGAGGCGGGGTAGTTGGAAACACCATATATTTT | CASSLRGGVVGNTIYF | . | TRBJ1-3 | TRBV7-2 | .
TGTGCCAGCAGTTACTCGACAGGGCTGAACACTGAAGCTTTCTTT | CASSYSTGLNTEAFF | TRBD1 | TRBJ1-1 | TRBV6-6 | .
TGTGCCAGCAGCCAACAGGGGTTTGGCACTGAAGCTTTCTTT | CASSQQGFGTEAFF | TRBD1 | TRBJ1-1 | TRBV7-9 | .
TGTGCCAGCAGTTCCGGGACAGGGGACGGCTACACCTTC | CASSSGTGDGYTF | TRBD1 | TRBJ1-2 | TRBV5-5 | .
TGTGCCAGCAGCGTAGATGAACAGGGAAGGACTGAAGCTTTCTTT | CASSVDEQGRTEAFF | . | TRBJ1-1 | TRBV9 | .
TGTGCCAGTAGCCCGGTGACAGGGCTCGAGGGTTCACCCCTCCACTTT | CASSPVTGLEGSPLHF | TRBD1 | TRBJ1-6 | TRBV19 | .
TGTGCCAGCAGTCTCTACAGGGGGAGGTCCTACAATGAGCAGTTCTTC | CASSLYRGRSYNEQFF | TRBD1 | TRBJ2-1 | TRBV13 | .
TGTGCCAGCAGGGCCGGGACAGGCGTCTATGGCTACACCTTC | CASRAGTGVYGYTF | TRBD1 | TRBJ1-2 | TRBV2 | few
TGTGCCAGCAGTTTAGGACCCGGGGGTCAGCCCCAGCATTTT | CASSLGPGGQPQHF | . | TRBJ1-5 | TRBV27 | .
TGTGCCAGTAGTATAACCGACAGGAACGAGCAGTACTTC | CASSITDRNEQYF | . | TRBJ2-7 | TRBV19 | .
TGTGCCAGCAGCTCGGGACAGGGTGGCACTGAAGCTTTCTTT | CASSSGQGGTEAFF | TRBD1 | TRBJ1-1 | TRBV28 | .
TGTGCCAGCAGCTTAAGCGGGCAGGAGACCCAGTACTTC | CASSLSGQETQYF | . | TRBJ2-5 | TRBV7-2 | .
TGTGCCAGCAGCTTTAGCCCAGGACAGTTCAAGAGCACAGATACGCAGTATTTT | CASSFSPGQFKSTDTQYF | . | TRBJ2-3 | TRBV5-4 | .
TGCAGTGCCTTCCCGGACTATGGCTACACCTTC | CSAFPDYGYTF | . | TRBJ1-2 | TRBV20-1 | few
TGTGCCACCAGCAGTTACAGGGGCTACGAGCAGTACTTC | CATSSYRGYEQYF | TRBD1 | TRBJ2-7 | TRBV15 | .
TGTGCCAGCAGTGATGGAGGGGACGGCAATCAGCCCCAGCATTTT | CASSDGGDGNQPQHF | . | TRBJ1-5 | TRBV2 | .
TGTGCCAGCAGCCCGGAGCGGGCAGATGAAAAACTGTTTTTT | CASSPERADEKLFF | . | TRBJ1-4 | TRBV6-1 | .
TGCGCCAGCAGCTTGGAAGGGACAGGATCCACTGTAGGACTGTTTTTT | CASSLEGTGSTVGLFF | TRBD1 | TRBJ1-4 | TRBV5-1 | .
TGTGCCAGCAGCTTATTCGGTTACAGGGAGCGATATGGCTACACCTTC | CASSLFGYRERYGYTF | . | TRBJ1-2 | TRBV7-9 | .
TGTGCCAGCAGCCTGTCGGCGGGCTCTGGAAACACCATATATTTT | CASSLSAGSGNTIYF | . | TRBJ1-3 | TRBV7-3 | .
TGTGCCTGGAGTGTACGTGCGGGGATTGGAGATACGCAGTATTTT | CAWSVRAGIGDTQYF | . | TRBJ2-3 | TRBV30 | .
TGTGCTAGCAGCCCCTGGGAGGGGATGAACACTGAAGCTTTCTTT | CASSPWEGMNTEAFF | . | TRBJ1-1 | TRBV7-7 | .
TGCGCCAGCGGCGACCCCGCCCAGGGAGAGACCCAGTACTTC | CASGDPAQGETQYF | . | TRBJ2-5 | TRBV5-1 | .
TGTGCCAGCAGCTTGGAAGGAGGGAGTTCACCCCTCCACTTT | CASSLEGGSSPLHF | . | TRBJ1-6 | TRBV5-6 | .
TGTGCCAGCAGTTTGGGGCAGAACACCGGGGAGCTGTTTTTT | CASSLGQNTGELFF | . | TRBJ2-2 | TRBV27 | .
TGTGCCAGCAGTTACTCTCGGGAAGAGCAGTACTTC | CASSYSREEQYF | . | TRBJ2-5 | TRBV6-6 | .
TGTGCCAGCAGCGAGGGACAGGGGCAAGAGACCCAGTACTTC | CASSEGQGQETQYF | TRBD1 | TRBJ2-5 | TRBV5-4 | .
TGTGCCAGCAGTCACCGAGACTCCTATAATTCACCCCTCCACTTT | CASSHRDSYNSPLHF | . | TRBJ1-6 | TRBV7-6 | .
TGTGCCAGCAGCTCAGGGATGGGGAACACTGAAGCTTTCTTT | CASSSGMGNTEAFF | . | TRBJ1-1 | TRBV7-2 | .
TGTGCCAGTAGTATGGGACCCGAGGGGGCGGAAGCTTTCTTT | CASSMGPEGAEAFF | TRBD1 | TRBJ1-1 | TRBV19 | once
TGTGCCAGCAGTGAATATGGGGCTAGCACAGATACGCAGTATTTT | CASSEYGASTDTQYF | . | TRBJ2-3 | TRBV25-1 | .
TGTGCCAGCACTTCAGGGGTAGGCGAGCAGTACTTC | CASTSGVGEQYF | . | TRBJ2-7 | TRBV28 | .
TGTGCCTGGAGCCCCCGCCCGGACGAGCAGTACTTC | CAWSPRPDEQYF | . | TRBJ2-7 | TRBV30 | .
TGTGCCAGCGCGCCAAACGCCGGGTCATACTACGAGCAGTACTTC | CASAPNAGSYYEQYF | . | TRBJ2-7 | TRBV2 | .
TGCGCCAGCAGCGATAGCACGTACAATGAGCAGTTCTTC | CASSDSTYNEQFF | . | TRBJ2-1 | TRBV5-1 | .
TGTGCCAGCAGTTTAGGGGTAATACAGGGAGAAGCTTTCTTT | CASSLGVIQGEAFF | . | TRBJ1-1 | TRBV28 | .
TGTGCCAGCAGTGCCCCGGGACTAGAGTTTGAGCAGTTCTTC | CASSAPGLEFEQFF | TRBD2 | TRBJ2-1 | TRBV9 | once
TGTGCCAGCAGTTCATCTAGCGGACAGGCCTCCTACGAGCAGTACTTC | CASSSSSGQASYEQYF | . | TRBJ2-7 | TRBV27 | .
TGTGCCAGCAGCTTCGCAGGTACAGAGCCCCAGCATTTT | CASSFAGTEPQHF | . | TRBJ1-5 | TRBV5-5 | .
TGTGCCAGCAGTGGCCCCGGGATTACCTACGAGCAGTACTTC | CASSGPGITYEQYF | . | TRBJ2-7 | TRBV2 | .
TGTGCCAGCAGCTTGGGACAGGCGAACACTGAAGCTTTCTTT | CASSLGQANTEAFF | . | TRBJ1-1 | TRBV5-6 | .
TGTGCCAGCAGCCCCTACGGGGGGGCAGAGAACACTGAAGCTTTCTTT | CASSPYGGAENTEAFF | . | TRBJ1-1 | TRBV5-4 | .
TGTGCCAGCAGCTCGAAGACAGGGCGGTATTACAATGAGCAGTTCTTC | CASSSKTGRYYNEQFF | TRBD1 | TRBJ2-1 | TRBV7-9 | once
TGTGCCAGCAGCGTGGACCCTAGCGGGGGGGAACACAATGAGCAGTTCTTC | CASSVDPSGGEHNEQFF | TRBD2 | TRBJ2-1 | TRBV9 | .
TGCGCCAGCAGCCCGATCACACGTAACACTGAAGCTTTCTTT | CASSPITRNTEAFF | . | TRBJ1-1 | TRBV5-1 | once
TGTGCCATCGGAGGACAGATTGGACAAGCTTTCTTT | CAIGGQIGQAFF | . | TRBJ1-1 | TRBV10-3 | once
TGTGCCAGTAAGTTGAGCTCTGGGGCCAACGTCCTGACTTTC | CASKLSSGANVLTF | . | TRBJ2-6 | TRBV19 | .